Reported below is one T cell receptor (beta chain). The antigen it recognizes is unknown. The sample holds no much larger clone one base away, and base qualities are not on file. The sample is drawn from a study of blood T cells in healthy people across ages (dated by TCRdb to 2013 to 2016). With regard to the full study: In model experiments, roughly one uniquely barcoded TCR beta cDNA molecule per two T cells was captured by template switching. To track age-related changes in TCR beta repertoire diversity, the study relied on deep sequencing normalized with unique cDNA molecular identifiers. The donors were split into four age groups: young (average 16 years), middle-aged (over 35), aged (62) and long-lived (approximately 80). To avoid experimental bias, donors of different ages were spread randomly across the sequencing lanes. The study analyzed two additional independent replicas of 1 million unique cDNA reads from the same blood draw for two donors, one aged 18 to 30 and one aged 80 or older. Findings and caveats that apply to the study as a whole: Compared with the aged group, the long-lived group had more naive CD4+ T cells, fewer expanded clones and increased TCR diversity, a pattern suggesting age selection. A strong correlation was found between observed TCR beta diversity and the percentage of naive T cells measured by flow cytometry. Conclusive comparison of naive and antigen-experienced compartments was prevented by the profiling of bulk unsorted PBMCs. As age increased, observed TCR beta diversity per million T cells dropped in a roughly linear way, and a significant reduction was already evident by age about 36. Because the CMV infection status of the donors was unknown, age-related changes in expanded clonotypes may potentially have been confounded. Total diversity estimates from one million sequenced T cells were considered lower bounds and underestimates.

The library was generated by 5' RACE. These reads were obtained on an Illumina HiSeq 2500. The second PCR ran for about 6 to 11 cycles and used a J-beta primer mix along with a sample-barcoded 5' primer. A unique molecular identifier was introduced onto each TCR beta cDNA molecule by a template-switch 5' adaptor carrying 12 random nucleotides. Each sample yielded at least 2.5 million CDR3-containing paired-end reads. All of the RNA was converted into first-strand cDNA using the Mint cDNA synthesis kit, with a TRBC-specific oligonucleotide serving as the primer. All cDNA was treated with uracil-DNA glycosylase and then went through a first 18-cycle PCR with the universal primers M1SS and BC2_uni_R. On the study's bioinformatics: Each sample was normalized by randomly selecting 1 million high-quality reads, each carrying a distinct molecular identifier. Instead of being binned into consensus sequences, reads with shared molecular identifiers were discarded. MiTCR, set to a Q25 quality threshold and the strictest error-elimination algorithm, was used for CDR3 identification, clonotype clustering and error correction. Lower-bound total TCR beta diversity was estimated with a nonparametric unseen species model using Euler transformation. TCRdb applied fastp at Q25 and MiXCR to the public reads, then kept only in-frame beta chains. Rows with a matching CDR3 protein are joined into one entry that keeps the most common DNA and genes. The V and J calls follow TCRdb's processing rather than the paper's. This sample has 700,000 to 950,000 distinct CDR3 sequences in its table, and roughly 64% of those were observed once. The ten biggest clones cover approximately 21% of the sample.

Spanning cysteine to phenylalanine, the CDR3 consists of 15 amino acids. Only the CDR3 DNA stays, 45 bases, in frame from base 1. Trimming at the junction amounts to 5 bases on V and 5 bases on J, and the germline ends lie 16 bases apart. Looking up the germline V gene yields CDR1 MNHEY and CDR2 SVGEGT. Systemically healthy Caucasian individuals from Russia, some 36 in total and aged roughly 6 to 100 years, were included as donors. Roughly 10 milliliters of peripheral blood were drawn from each donor into EDTA-treated Vacutainer tubes. Ficoll-Paque density-gradient centrifugation was used to isolate PBMCs, with at least 7 million per sample. Total RNA, at least 5 micrograms per sample, was extracted from PBMCs with Trizol reagent. The percentages of naive CD45RAhigh/CD27high T cells were determined by flow cytometry on a PBMC aliquot from every donor.

Sequencing was carried out using blood. The sequence is built from TRBV6-2 or TRBV6-3 and TRBJ2-1; the D gene cannot be resolved reliably. The origin of this receptor is a man aged 25-40 years in good health. The CDR3 reads CASSPPGRRNNEQFF. The DNA is as follows: TGTGCCAGCAGTCCCCCCGGTCGCCGAAACAATGAGCAGTTCTTC.